This T cell receptor beta chain is from a study of cytomegalovirus exposure and HLA in healthy donors. Study-wide results and limits: Presence/absence analysis assumed near-uniform sequencing depth across donors.

PCR involved 60 Vbeta and 13 Jbeta primers. Profiled with immunoSEQ multiplex PCR; TCRdb holds only in-frame clones, not every one. The sample holds about 99,000 clones, 9.5% to 13% seen once. V shed 5 bases and J shed 7 bases, with 11 bases lying between them. This CDR3 is built from 13 residues. Germline CDR1 and CDR2: SGHTA and FQGTGA. For this clone: Its target is not known.

This chain connects TRBV7-3 to TRBJ1-4, with D perhaps matching TRBD1 (5 bases). What was sequenced was PBMCs. This TCR came from a man aged 35 to 55 in good health and CMV-seropositive. CDR3 residues: CASSPRRGEKLFF. CDR3 DNA: TGTGCCAGCAGCCCTAGGAGGGGTGAAAAACTGTTTTTT.